Below are 10 T cell receptor beta chains sequenced from a single sample in a study of blood T cell repertoires in COVID-19 (dated by TCRdb to between 2020 and 2021). Library preparation employed the immunoSEQ multiplex PCR assay. TCRdb holds this immuneACCESS table with in-frame rearrangements only. Some clones are missing; in checked studies, unresolved V genes explain under half, and the rest has no known cause. This sample gives approximately 260,000 clones in total; about 86% of them show up just once. 3.6% of the sample is taken by the ten largest. The source material was peripheral blood. The receptor source for this set is a young man with active or convalescent COVID-19.

DNA of the CDR3: TGCAGCGTTTCTCCGGGAGCGGGGTATAACACTGAAGCTTTCTTT. Translation: CSVSPGAGYNTEAFF. The rearrangement uses TRBV29-1 and TRBJ1-1; unclear D gene. Germline assignment: CDR1 SQVTM and CDR2 ANQGSEA. Trimming removed 5 bases at V and 2 bases at J, with 18 bases between. The CDR3 loop spans 15 amino acids.

J is TRBJ1-1 and V is TRBV2; no clear D gene. CDR3 length: 14 amino acids. The V gene's germline CDR1 is SNHLY and CDR2 FYNNEI. The V end lost 4 bases, the J end lost 3 bases, and 12 bases lay between the germline ends. For the CDR3, the DNA is TGTGCCAGCAGTGTGCAGGAGGGTTACACTGAAGCTTTCTTT. This translates into CASSVQEGYTEAFF.

This clone was found once. The V and J genes are TRBV19 and TRBJ1-6, with TRBD1 matching 9 bases. After removal of 6 bases from V and 5 bases from J, the junction contained 5 bases not matched to a gene. Germline assignment: CDR1 LNHDA and CDR2 SQIVND (reference sequence). CDR3 length: 15 amino acids. The CDR3 DNA follows: TGTGCCAGTAGCACGGGACAGGGAGATAATTCACCCCTCCACTTT. Protein: CASSTGQGDNSPLHF. Full variable domain (rest looked up from reference TRBV19 and TRBJ1-6): DGGITQSPKYLFRKEGQNVTLSCEQNLNHDAMYWYRQDPGQGLRLIYYSQIVNDFQKGDIAEGYSVSREKKESFPLTVTSAQKNPTAFYLCASSTGQGDNSPLHFGNGTRLTVT.

The chain has TRBV7-6 and TRBJ2-5; 8 nucleotides match TRBD1. The CDR3 runs 17 residues. Germline CDR1 SGHVS, CDR2 FNYEAQ. The junction had 11 bases not matched to a gene; V was cut back by 2 bases and J by 3 bases. The DNA for the CDR3 is TGTGCCAGCAGCTTATTACGACAGGGGCTAACTAAAGAGACCCAGTACTTC. It codes for CASSLLRQGLTKETQYF.

The sample holds one count of this clone. This chain joins TRBV30 and TRBJ2-3, with unresolved D. The germline V gene has CDR1 GTSNPN and CDR2 SVGIG (reference sequence). This CDR3 is 12 amino acids long. Trimming left V 0 bases short and J 6 bases short, with 7 bases between. CDR3 in DNA: TGTGCCTGGAGTGTCTCCTCCGATACGCAGTATTTT. Translated: CAWSVSSDTQYF.

V and J are TRBV9 and TRBJ2-5; 8 nucleotides match TRBD2. CDR3 length: 15 residues. Trimming removed 6 bases from V and 5 bases from J; junction bases left unmatched: 12. Germline V gene data show CDR1 as SGDLS and CDR2 as YYNGEE. This CDR3 reads CASNKGISGEETQYF. The CDR3 nucleotides read TGTGCCAGCAACAAGGGGATTAGCGGGGAGGAGACCCAGTACTTC.

The chain carries TRBV7-6 and TRBJ2-1; D is unclear. Germline CDR1 is SGHVS and CDR2 is FNYEAQ. The V and J ends lost 5 bases and 6 bases respectively, with 14 bases between them. The CDR3 runs to 14 residues. The CDR3 loop is CASSVEESFNEQFF. The CDR3 region has the DNA TGTGCCAGCAGCGTCGAGGAGTCGTTCAATGAGCAGTTCTTC.

The gene calls are TRBV6-5 and TRBJ1-5; TRBD1 might be the D (5 bases). The CDR3 consists of 14 residues. CDR1 and CDR2 from the germline V gene are MNHEY and SVGAGI. Trimming removed 5 bases from V and 9 bases from J, with 17 bases in between. CDR3 nucleotide sequence: TGTGCCAGCAGTAATGGACGGGGGGTTGTGCCCCAGCATTTT. This sequence encodes CASSNGRGVVPQHF.

The chain is built from TRBV30 and TRBJ2-7; D uncertain. The CDR3 has 14 residues. Germline V lookup: CDR1 GTSNPN, CDR2 SVGIG (reference sequence). Trimming cost V 1 base and J 4 bases, with 14 bases left between them. The CDR3 nucleotides read TGTGCCTGGAGTGACGGTCCGAATCCTTACGAGCAGTACTTC. Its translation: CAWSDGPNPYEQYF. Full variable domain (missing parts from reference TRBV30 and TRBJ2-7): SQTIHQWPATLVQPVGSPLSLECTVEGTSNPNLYWYRQAAGRGLQLLFYSVGIGQISSEVPQNLSASRPQDRQFILSSKKLLLSDSGFYLCAWSDGPNPYEQYFGPGTRLTVT.

The chain employs TRBV3-1 (or the pseudogene TRBV3-2) and TRBJ1-2; D perhaps matches TRBD1 (6 bases). Trimming took off 1 base at V and 4 bases at J, with 22 bases between the two ends. CDR3 length: 18 amino acids. CDR1 and CDR2 (germline): LGHDT, YNNKEL (reference sequence). CDR3 protein: CASSQATGQGPISYGYTF. DNA of the CDR3: TGTGCCAGCAGCCAAGCAACGGGGCAGGGGCCAATAAGCTATGGCTACACCTTC.